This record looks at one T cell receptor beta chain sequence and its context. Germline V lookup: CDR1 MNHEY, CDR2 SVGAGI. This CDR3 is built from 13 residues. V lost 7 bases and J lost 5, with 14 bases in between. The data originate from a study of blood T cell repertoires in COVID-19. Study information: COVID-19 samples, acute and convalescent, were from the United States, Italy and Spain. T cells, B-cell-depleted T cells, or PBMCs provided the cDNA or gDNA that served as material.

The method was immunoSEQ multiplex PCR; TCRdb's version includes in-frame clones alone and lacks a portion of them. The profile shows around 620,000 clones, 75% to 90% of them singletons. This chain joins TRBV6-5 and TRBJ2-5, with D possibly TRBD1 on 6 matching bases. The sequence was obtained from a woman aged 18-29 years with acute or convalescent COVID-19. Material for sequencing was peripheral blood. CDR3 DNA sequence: TGTGCCAGCACCGGTTTAAGGGGGGAGACCCAGTACTTC. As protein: CASTGLRGETQYF.